This T cell receptor (beta chain) was identified during a study of OX40 agonist ivuxolimab in advanced cancers. The V gene's germline CDR1 is ENHRY and CDR2 SYGVKD. CDR3 length: 17 amino acids. The junction had 7 bases not matched to a gene; V was cut back by 6 bases and J by 2 bases. Sequenced by immunoSEQ multiplex PCR; TCRdb stores in-frame clones only, minus some. The profile shows more than 80,000 clones, 91% of them singletons. The sequence was collected from an adult with an advanced solid tumor such as melanoma, head and neck, liver or kidney cancer. The chain couples TRBV10-3 to TRBJ2-1, with TRBD2 matching 13 bases. This specimen consisted of CD4+ or CD8+ T cells sorted from blood, obtained in a trial of the OX40 agonist ivuxolimab. DNA of the CDR3: TGTGCCATCAGGCAGCCCGGACTAGCGGGAGCCTACAATGAGCAGTTCTTC. It encodes CAIRQPGLAGAYNEQFF.